This entry lists 10 T cell receptor beta chains sequenced from one sample in a study of STAT3 mutations in large granular lymphocyte leukemia. Study-wide results and caveats: In T-cell large granular lymphocyte leukemia, about half of patients showed multiple immunodominant subclonotypes.

Profiled with immunoSEQ multiplex PCR; TCRdb holds only in-frame clones, not every one. Seen here are around 1,900 clones, roughly 62% observed once, and the top ten hold roughly 60%. No antigen is known for these receptors. Material for sequencing was peripheral blood mononuclear cells. The receptor source for this set is a man aged 45 to 65 with T-cell large granular lymphocyte leukemia. Some clones in this sample may be carry-over from other donors' samples.

The chain carries TRBV4-2 and TRBJ1-3; D gene uncertain. CDR3 length: 15 amino acids. V was trimmed by 0 bases and J by 6 bases, leaving 12 bases between them. CDR1 and CDR2 from the germline V gene are LGHNA and YNFKEQ. CDR3: CASSQDTVAENTIYF. The CDR3 region has the DNA TGTGCCAGCAGCCAAGATACAGTGGCCGAAAACACCATATATTTT.

This clone was observed a few times. DNA of the CDR3: TGCGCCAGCAGCTCCATCGCAGGGTCTAATTCACCCCTCCACTTT. This sequence encodes CASSSIAGSNSPLHF. The chain combines TRBV5-1 with TRBJ1-6; a possible D gene is TRBD1 (5 bases). The CDR3 is made up of 15 amino acids. Germline CDR1 reads SGHRS; CDR2 reads YFSETQ. V was trimmed by 3 bases and J by 6 bases, leaving 13 bases between them.

The V and J genes are TRBV5-1 and TRBJ2-4; no firm D call. There are 14 residues in the CDR3. The V and J ends lost 1 base and 7 bases respectively, with 12 bases between them. Germline values: CDR1 SGHRS, CDR2 YFSETQ. The CDR3 is CASSLSWVGNIQYF. CDR3 DNA: TGCGCCAGCAGCTTGTCCTGGGTAGGGAACATTCAGTACTTC.

The V and J genes are TRBV13 and TRBJ2-7; 10 positions match TRBD2. This CDR3 has 15 amino acids. Trimming took 5 bases from V and 3 from J; bases not matched to a gene: 7. The germline V gene encodes CDR1 PRHDT and CDR2 FYEKMQ (reference sequence). The CDR3 DNA is TGTGCCAGCAGCCCCCGGACTAGCGGACACTACGAGCAGTACTTC. Translated, it gives CASSPRTSGHYEQYF.

This chain joins TRBV4-1 and TRBJ1-3, with unresolved D. Trimming removed 0 bases at V and 0 bases at J, with 9 bases between. Germline CDR1 is MGHRA and CDR2 is YSYEKL. CDR3 length equals 16 residues. The CDR3 region has the DNA TGCGCCAGCAGCCAAGATAGATGGGGCTCTGGAAACACCATATATTTT. Its translation is CASSQDRWGSGNTIYF.

The rearrangement links TRBV5-1 to TRBJ2-3; 7 bases agree with TRBD1. CDR3 size: 14 residues. V lost 4 bases and J lost 6; bases outside the gene matches: 8. CDR1 and CDR2 (germline): SGHRS, YFSETQ. The CDR3 sequence is CASSIGTAPDTQYF. For the CDR3, the DNA is TGCGCCAGCAGCATCGGGACAGCCCCCGATACGCAGTATTTT.

This clone showed up just a few times. The V and J genes are TRBV2 and TRBJ1-3; D not certain. Trimming cost V 0 bases and J 0 bases, with 15 bases left between them. Germline values: CDR1 SNHLY, CDR2 FYNNEI. The CDR3 is 18 residues long. CDR3 coding DNA: TGTGCCAGCAGTGAAGCGCTTCCGCAGGCCGCCTCTGGAAACACCATATATTTT. Protein product: CASSEALPQAASGNTIYF. The variable domain in full, completed from reference TRBV2 and TRBJ1-3, reads EPEVTQTPSHQVTQMGQEVILRCVPISNHLYFYWYRQILGQKVEFLVSFYNNEISEKSEIFDDQFSVERPDGSNFTLKIRSTKLEDSAMYFCASSEALPQAASGNTIYFGEGSWLTVV.

This clone is labeled large. CDR3 coding DNA: TGCGCCAGCAGCCAAGAGGAGGGATCGGTCCATGGCTACACCTTC. This encodes CASSQEEGSVHGYTF. The chain combines TRBV4-3 with TRBJ1-2, with no clear D. This CDR3 is built from 15 residues. Per germline, CDR1 LGHNA and CDR2 YSLEER. Trimming cost V 0 bases and J 6 bases, with 14 bases left between them.

Judged by abundance, this clone is medium-sized (0.01 to 0.1%). The V gene is TRBV19, the J gene TRBJ2-1; D is perhaps TRBD2 (7 bases). The germline CDR1 and CDR2 sequences are LNHDA and SQIVND (reference sequence). Trimming cost V 3 bases and J 5 bases, with 11 bases left between them. There are 14 residues in the CDR3. CDR3 residues: CASSIGGGHNEQFF. The CDR3 coding sequence is TGTGCCAGTAGTATTGGCGGGGGCCACAATGAGCAGTTCTTC.

The chain employs TRBV10-3 and TRBJ1-2; 10 nucleotides match TRBD1. The V gene end was trimmed by 10 bases and the J gene end by 2 bases; junction bases not matched to a gene: 4. The CDR3 sequence is 13 residues long. Germline CDR1 reads ENHRY; CDR2 reads SYGVKD. The CDR3 is CATRQGANYGYTF. Here the CDR3 DNA reads TGTGCCACCCGACAGGGGGCAAACTATGGCTACACCTTC.